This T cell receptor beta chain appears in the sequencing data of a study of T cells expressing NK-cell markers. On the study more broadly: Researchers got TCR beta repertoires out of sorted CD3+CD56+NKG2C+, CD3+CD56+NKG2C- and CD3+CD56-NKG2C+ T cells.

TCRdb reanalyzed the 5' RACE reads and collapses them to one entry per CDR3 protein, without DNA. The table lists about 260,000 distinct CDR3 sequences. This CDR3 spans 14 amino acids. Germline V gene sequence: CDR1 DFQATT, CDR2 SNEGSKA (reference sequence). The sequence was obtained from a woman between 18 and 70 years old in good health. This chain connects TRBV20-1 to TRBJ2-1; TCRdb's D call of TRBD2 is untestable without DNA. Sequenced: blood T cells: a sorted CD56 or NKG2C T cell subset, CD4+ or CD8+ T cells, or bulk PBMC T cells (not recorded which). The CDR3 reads CSGKAGGHYNEQFF.